This TCR beta chain originates from a study of cytomegalovirus exposure and HLA in healthy donors. PCR primers comprised 60 Vbeta and 13 Jbeta primers. Produced via immunoSEQ multiplex PCR; TCRdb's table is partial and in-frame only. The table counts 25,000 to 30,000 clones; 0.7% to 0.75% lies in the top ten. Germline CDR1 is SGDLS and CDR2 is YYNGEE. CDR3 length equals 15 residues. The V end was cut by 0 bases, the J end by 0 bases, with 9 bases between. V is TRBV9 and J is TRBJ1-1; no clear D gene. The receptor was isolated from a man aged 30 to 45 in good health and CMV-seronegative. Input material: PBMCs. CDR3 sequence (DNA): TGTGCCAGCAGCGTAGGAGGTTGGATGAACACTGAAGCTTTCTTT. Encoded protein: CASSVGGWMNTEAFF. The complete variable domain, with remaining parts taken from reference TRBV9 and TRBJ1-1, reads DSGVTQTPKHLITATGQRVTLRCSPRSGDLSVYWYQQSLDQGLQFLIQYYNGEERAKGNILERFSAQQFPDLHSELNLSSLELGDSALYFCASSVGGWMNTEAFFGQGTRLTVV.